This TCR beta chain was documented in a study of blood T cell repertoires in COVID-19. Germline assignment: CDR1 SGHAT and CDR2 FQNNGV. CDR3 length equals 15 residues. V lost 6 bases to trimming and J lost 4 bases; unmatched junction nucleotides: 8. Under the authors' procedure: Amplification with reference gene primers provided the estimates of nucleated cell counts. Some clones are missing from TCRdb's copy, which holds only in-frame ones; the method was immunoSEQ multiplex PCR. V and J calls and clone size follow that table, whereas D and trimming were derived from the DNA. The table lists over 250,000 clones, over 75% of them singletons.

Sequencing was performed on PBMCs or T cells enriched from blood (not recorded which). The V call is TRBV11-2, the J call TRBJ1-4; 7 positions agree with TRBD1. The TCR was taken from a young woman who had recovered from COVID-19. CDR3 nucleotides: TGTGCCAGCAGTCTATCAGGGGGGCTTAATGAAAAACTGTTTTTT. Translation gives CASSLSGGLNEKLFF.